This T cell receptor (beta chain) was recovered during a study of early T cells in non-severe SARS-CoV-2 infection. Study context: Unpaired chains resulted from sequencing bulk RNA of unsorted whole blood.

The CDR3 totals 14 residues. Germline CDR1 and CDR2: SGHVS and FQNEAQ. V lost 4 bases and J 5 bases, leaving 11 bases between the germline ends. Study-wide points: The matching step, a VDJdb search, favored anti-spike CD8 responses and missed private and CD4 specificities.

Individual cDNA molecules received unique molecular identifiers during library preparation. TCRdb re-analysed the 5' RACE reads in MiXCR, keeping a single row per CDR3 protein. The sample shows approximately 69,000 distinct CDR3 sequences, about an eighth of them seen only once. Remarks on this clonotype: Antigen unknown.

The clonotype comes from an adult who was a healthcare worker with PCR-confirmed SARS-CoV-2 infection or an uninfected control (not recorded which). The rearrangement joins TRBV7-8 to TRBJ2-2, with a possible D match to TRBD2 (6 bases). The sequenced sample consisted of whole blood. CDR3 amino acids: CASSWGGITGELFF. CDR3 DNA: TGTGCCAGCAGCTGGGGAGGTATAACCGGGGAGCTGTTTTTT.